This passage covers 30 T cell receptor beta chains from one sample sequenced in a study of early stage breast cancer tumors. Sequencing used immunoSEQ multiplex PCR; TCRdb keeps in-frame clones, though not all of them. In the table there are 25,000 to 30,000 clones, roughly three fifths of which are singletons. Sequencing was performed on breast tumor tissue. These receptors all come from a person in their fifties or sixties with breast cancer.

This clone has a single count. CDR3 nucleotides: TGCGCCAGCAGCGTAACCACAGATACGCAGTATTTT. Protein: CASSVTTDTQYF. V gene TRBV5-1 combines with J gene TRBJ2-3; D not resolved. Germline V gene lookup returns CDR1 SGHRS and CDR2 YFSETQ. The CDR3 totals 12 residues. With 4 bases removed from V and 2 bases from J, the gap between germline ends came to 5 bases.

The chain combines TRBV19 with TRBJ2-4; D gene unclear. Germline lookup yields CDR1 LNHDA and CDR2 SQIVND (reference sequence). Trimming left V 7 bases short and J 1 base short, with 11 bases between. This CDR3 contains 14 residues. The CDR3: CASKTDTAKNIQYF. The CDR3 nucleotides are TGTGCCAGTAAAACCGACACGGCCAAAAACATTCAGTACTTC.

This clone is a singleton in its sample. This chain uses TRBV19 with TRBJ2-3; 10 nucleotides align to TRBD2. The germline V gene has CDR1 LNHDA and CDR2 SQIVND (reference sequence). This CDR3 has 16 residues. V shed 5 bases and J 3 bases; nucleotides not matched to a gene: 8. For the CDR3, the DNA is TGTGCCAGTAGTCTTCTAGCGGGAGTCGGGACAGATACGCAGTATTTT. Amino acids: CASSLLAGVGTDTQYF.

The V call is TRBV5-6, the J call TRBJ1-1; possibly TRBD1 for D (6 bases). V was pared by 4 bases and J by 11 bases, with 18 bases between. The germline CDR1 and CDR2 sequences are SGHDT and YYEEEE. The CDR3 extends over 13 amino acids. Here the CDR3 DNA reads TGTGCCAGCAGCGCTCGGCAGGGGAAGGGTGCTTTCTTT. Protein: CASSARQGKGAFF.

The V gene is TRBV19, the J gene TRBJ2-4; TRBD2 agrees at 8 bases. CDR3 size: 15 residues. Germline-derived CDR1 and CDR2 are LNHDA and SQIVND (reference sequence). V was pared by 6 bases and J by 3 bases, with 7 bases of the junction left unmatched. The CDR3 spells CASREAGAGKNIQYF. CDR3 in DNA: TGTGCCAGTAGGGAAGCGGGAGCTGGCAAAAACATTCAGTACTTC.

The chain couples TRBV27 to TRBJ2-1; 10 bases match TRBD2. V lost 6 bases to trimming and J lost 2 bases; unmatched junction nucleotides: 7. CDR3 length: 16 amino acids. Germline V lookup: CDR1 MNHEY, CDR2 SMNVEV (reference sequence). CDR3 region: CASRPSGSPTYNEQFF. The CDR3 DNA reads TGTGCCAGCAGGCCTAGCGGGAGCCCTACCTACAATGAGCAGTTCTTC.

The chain combines TRBV5-8 with TRBJ2-3; 7 bases map to TRBD2. V shed 5 bases and J 1 base; nucleotides not matched to a gene: 7. Germline values: CDR1 SGHTS, CDR2 YDEGEE. This CDR3 has 15 amino acids. Written as DNA, the CDR3 is TGTGCCAGCAGACGGAGCGGGATTCGCACAGATACGCAGTATTTT. This encodes CASRRSGIRTDTQYF.

The chain joins TRBV11-2 to TRBJ2-7; 8 bases are shared with TRBD2. The germline V gene encodes CDR1 SGHAT and CDR2 FQNNGV. CDR3 length equals 15 residues. Trimming took 3 bases from V and 4 from J; bases not matched to a gene: 8. CDR3 sequence (DNA): TGTGCCAGCAGCTTGGGGGGGGTAGCGGGGTACGAGCAGTACTTC. It codes for CASSLGGVAGYEQYF. The full variable domain, completed using reference TRBV11-2 and TRBJ2-7, is EAGVAQSPRYKIIEKRQSVAFWCNPISGHATLYWYQQILGQGPKLLIQFQNNGVVDDSQLPKDRFSAERLKGVDSTLKIQPAKLEDSAVYLCASSLGGVAGYEQYFGPGTRLTVT.

The chain is built from TRBV5-4 and TRBJ1-4; D perhaps matches TRBD1 (5 bases). Germline CDR1 SGHNT, CDR2 YYREEE (reference sequence). This CDR3 spans 15 amino acids. Trimming shortened V by 1 base and J by 0 bases, and 7 bases separated the two germline ends. The CDR3 bases are TGTGCCAGCAGCTTGAAGACAGCAACTAATGAAAAACTGTTTTTT. Encoded protein: CASSLKTATNEKLFF.

The V call is TRBV29-1, the J call TRBJ1-2; D remains unclear. CDR1 and CDR2 from the germline V gene are SQVTM and ANQGSEA. The CDR3 extends over 14 amino acids. V lost 0 bases to trimming and J lost 7 bases, with 15 bases between them. The CDR3 reads CSVEEKGGPTGYTF. Here the CDR3 DNA reads TGCAGCGTTGAAGAAAAGGGAGGGCCTACTGGCTACACCTTC.

This chain joins TRBV29-1 and TRBJ2-1, with TRBD2 identical over 8 bases. The germline V gene encodes CDR1 SQVTM and CDR2 ANQGSEA. The J segment lost 8 bases and the V segment lost 3 bases, leaving 6 bases of the junction unmatched. The CDR3 runs to 13 residues. CDR3 residues: CSVEKAGVDEQFF. The DNA for the CDR3 is TGCAGCGTTGAGAAAGCGGGAGTAGATGAGCAGTTCTTC.

V usage is TRBV5-1 and J usage is TRBJ2-5; 12 positions match TRBD2. CDR1 and CDR2 (germline): SGHRS, YFSETQ. Germline trimming cut 5 bases from V and 4 bases from J; bases unmatched to any gene: 9. CDR3 length: 16 amino acids. This CDR3 is CASRVQPGLAGETQYF. The CDR3 DNA follows: TGCGCCAGCAGAGTCCAACCGGGACTAGCGGGAGAGACCCAGTACTTC. Full variable domain (remainder filled in from reference TRBV5-1 and TRBJ2-5): KAGVTQTPRYLIKTRGQQVTLSCSPISGHRSVSWYQQTPGQGLQFLFEYFSETQRNKGNFPGRFSGRQFSNSRSEMNVSTLELGDSALYLCASRVQPGLAGETQYFGPGTRLLVL.

This clone is labeled medium-sized. The chain has TRBV6-6 and TRBJ2-3, with D maybe TRBD1 (5 bases). Trimming shortened V by 2 bases and J by 3 bases, and 9 bases separated the two germline ends. The CDR3 is made up of 14 amino acids. In germline, CDR1 is MNHNY, CDR2 SVGAGI (reference sequence). The CDR3 DNA is TGTGCCAGCAGTTACACCCCAGGGACAGATACGCAGTATTTT. This sequence encodes CASSYTPGTDTQYF.

The V and J genes are TRBV4-1 and TRBJ1-3; 11 nucleotides match TRBD1. V was clipped by 4 bases and J by 3 bases; unmatched bases: 11. CDR1 is MGHRA and CDR2 is YSYEKL in the germline V gene. The CDR3 covers 18 residues. The CDR3 DNA reads TGCGCCAGCAGCCGAACCGGGACAGGGGGTATAGGTGGAAACACCATATATTTT. Residues: CASSRTGTGGIGGNTIYF.

The chain links TRBV5-6 to TRBJ1-1; 12 bases are a match to TRBD1. Germline V gene sequence: CDR1 SGHDT, CDR2 YYEEEE. The V and J ends lost 0 bases and 2 bases, in that order; junction bases with no gene match: 5. The CDR3 covers 17 residues. CDR3 residues: CASSLAGTGGRNTEAFF. In DNA form, the CDR3 reads TGTGCCAGCAGCTTGGCCGGGACAGGGGGCAGAAACACTGAAGCTTTCTTT.

This chain connects TRBV28 to TRBJ2-1; no reliable D call. V dropped 7 bases and J dropped 0 bases, with 10 bases sitting between them. This CDR3 has 14 residues. Germline V gene data show CDR1 as MDHEN and CDR2 as SYDVKM. The CDR3 is CASTKQSSYNEQFF. CDR3 nucleotides: TGTGCCAGCACCAAGCAGAGCTCCTACAATGAGCAGTTCTTC.

The chain carries TRBV6-1 and TRBJ2-3; the D is unclear. V was cut by 2 bases and J by 6 bases, with 12 bases left in between. CDR1 is MNHNS and CDR2 is SASEGT in the germline V gene. The CDR3 spans 14 residues. CDR3 sequence: CASSEFPTGDTQYF. DNA for the CDR3: TGTGCCAGCAGTGAATTCCCCACTGGGGATACGCAGTATTTT.

Only one count was recorded for this clone. The chain combines TRBV7-2 with TRBJ1-1; maybe TRBD1 (5 bases). The ends were cut back, 4 bases at V and 6 bases at J, with 12 bases in the middle. CDR1 is SGHTA, CDR2 FQGNSA, per germline. This CDR3 comprises 13 residues. DNA of the CDR3: TGTGCCAGCAGCTCCTCTGGGGGAGCTGAAGCTTTCTTT. Amino acids: CASSSSGGAEAFF.

The sample holds one count of this clone. The rearrangement joins TRBV9 to TRBJ2-3; possible D gene TRBD2, 6 bases. Germline V gives CDR1 SGDLS, CDR2 YYNGEE. V lost 4 bases to trimming and J lost 2 bases, with 26 bases between them. This CDR3 spans 19 amino acids. The CDR3 is CASSPPQWGTSRHTDTQYF. Written as DNA, the CDR3 is TGTGCCAGCAGCCCTCCTCAGTGGGGGACTTCGCGCCACACAGATACGCAGTATTTT.

This clone appeared a few times. The chain is built from TRBV18 and TRBJ2-7; 8 bases map to TRBD2. Germline trimming cut 3 bases from V and 2 bases from J; bases unmatched to any gene: 9. Germline V CDR1 and CDR2: KGHSH, LQKENI. This CDR3 region has 16 residues. The CDR3 coding sequence is TGTGCCAGCTCACCCCACGGACTAGCAGGGCCCTACGAGCAGTACTTC. As protein: CASSPHGLAGPYEQYF.

The J gene is TRBJ1-1, the V gene TRBV7-9, with D hard to call. Germline loops: CDR1 SEHNR, CDR2 FQNEAQ (reference sequence). V was cut by 5 bases and J by 7 bases, with 20 bases left in between. The CDR3 has 15 amino acids. Here the CDR3 DNA reads TGTGCCAGCAGCGCCCCGTTGAACGCCCGTCTTGAAGCTTTCTTT. It encodes CASSAPLNARLEAFF.

Here the CDR3 DNA reads TGTGCCTGGAGTTTATCCCGACAGGGCGCCGGCTACACCTTC. Its protein is CAWSLSRQGAGYTF. This chain links TRBV30 with TRBJ1-2; 7 bases fit TRBD1. CDR3 length equals 14 residues. Germline V lookup: CDR1 GTSNPN, CDR2 SVGIG (reference sequence). Unmatched junction bases numbered 11, after V lost 2 bases and J lost 8 bases.

The chain carries TRBV30 and TRBJ2-1, with TRBD2 identical over 11 bases. V shed 2 bases, J shed 4 bases, and the junction held 10 bases outside the gene matches. The CDR3 is 17 residues long. Germline V gene sequence: CDR1 GTSNPN, CDR2 SVGIG (reference sequence). The CDR3 bases are TGTGCCTGGAGTATAAACTTCCTAGCGGGGGGTTACAATGAGCAGTTCTTC. Translation: CAWSINFLAGGYNEQFF.

A few counts support this clone. V usage is TRBV4-3 and J usage is TRBJ2-6; no clear D gene. Germline V gene data show CDR1 as LGHNA and CDR2 as YSLEER. The CDR3 is 17 amino acids. V lost 5 bases and J 0 bases, leaving 14 bases between the germline ends. The CDR3: CASSGQPWSSGANVLTF. DNA for the CDR3: TGCGCCAGCAGCGGGCAGCCTTGGAGCTCTGGGGCCAACGTCCTGACTTTC.

The chain links TRBV7-6 to TRBJ2-3; no clear D. Trimming left V 5 bases short and J 5 bases short, with 8 bases between. The V gene's germline CDR1 is SGHVS and CDR2 FNYEAQ. CDR3 length equals 12 residues. CDR3 coding DNA: TGTGCCAGCAGCCCCTGGGAAGATACGCAGTATTTT. Translation: CASSPWEDTQYF.

The rearrangement uses TRBV4-3 and TRBJ2-1; maybe TRBD1 (5 bases). CDR1 and CDR2 (germline): LGHNA, YSLEER. The CDR3 has 16 residues. Trimming took off 0 bases at V and 0 bases at J, with 9 bases between the two ends. The CDR3 protein is CASSQEWGPSYNEQFF. CDR3 DNA sequence: TGCGCCAGCAGCCAAGAGTGGGGCCCCTCCTACAATGAGCAGTTCTTC.

This clone was detected only a few times. The chain has TRBV7-9 and TRBJ1-1; D is ambiguous. Germline V CDR1 and CDR2: SEHNR, FQNEAQ (reference sequence). The V end lost 2 bases, the J end lost 6 bases, and 7 bases lay between the germline ends. This CDR3 comprises 12 residues. DNA of the CDR3: TGTGCCAGCAGCTTAACAGTCTCTGAAGCTTTCTTT. Amino acids: CASSLTVSEAFF.

V usage is TRBV4-1 and J usage is TRBJ2-2; 9 nucleotides agree with TRBD1. V shed 1 base, J shed 8 bases, and the junction held 2 bases outside the gene matches. Per the germline V gene, CDR1 is MGHRA and CDR2 is YSYEKL. The CDR3 runs to 14 residues. CDR3 residues: CASSQGTGAGELFF. CDR3 nucleotides: TGCGCCAGCAGCCAAGGGACAGGGGCGGGGGAGCTGTTTTTT.

This clone was seen a few times. The chain joins TRBV7-8 to TRBJ2-2; no reliable D call. V dropped 2 bases and J dropped 1 base, with 8 bases sitting between them. The germline V gene encodes CDR1 SGHVS and CDR2 FQNEAQ. This CDR3 spans 15 amino acids. CDR3 DNA: TGTGCCAGCAGCTTATCACAGATGAACACCGGGGAGCTGTTTTTT. Amino acid sequence: CASSLSQMNTGELFF.

CDR3 coding DNA: TGTGCCAGCAGCAACGTAGCGGGAGGGCTAGGGAATGAGCAGTTCTTC. Translated, it gives CASSNVAGGLGNEQFF. The chain has TRBV7-9 and TRBJ2-1; 11 bases are a match to TRBD2. V trimming: 5 bases; J trimming: 7 bases; junction bases outside the gene matches: 10. There are 16 residues in the CDR3. Per germline, CDR1 SEHNR and CDR2 FQNEAQ (reference sequence).